This T cell receptor beta chain derives from a study of PD-1 blockade in classical Hodgkin lymphoma. Whole-study results and caveats: Newly diagnosed patients had diversity similar to the baseline diversity of complete responders. At baseline, newly diagnosed patients reportedly showed less TCR diversity than healthy donors.

Clones were sequenced by immunoSEQ multiplex PCR, and TCRdb holds only the in-frame ones, with some missing. The sample holds 20,000 or so clones, around four fifths seen once. Indicated time point: cycle 4 day 1 (C4D1), after 6 weeks of nivolumab. Each patient relapsed following autologous stem cell transplantation, and prior brentuximab vedotin exposure differed. It was by magnetic negative selection that CD4+ T cells were purified from thawed PBMCs. Per the germline V gene, CDR1 is MNHNS and CDR2 is SASEGT. The V and J ends lost 3 bases and 0 bases respectively, with 8 bases between them. CDR3 length equals 15 residues. Note on this clone: Its antigen is undetermined.

The receptor comes from a human donor with classical Hodgkin lymphoma. This sample comprised CD4+ T cells from blood, obtained before the fourth cycle of nivolumab. The chain links TRBV6-1 to TRBJ1-4; D unclear. The CDR3 spells CASSENRATNEKLFF. The CDR3 DNA is TGTGCCAGCAGTGAGAACAGAGCAACTAATGAAAAACTGTTTTTT.